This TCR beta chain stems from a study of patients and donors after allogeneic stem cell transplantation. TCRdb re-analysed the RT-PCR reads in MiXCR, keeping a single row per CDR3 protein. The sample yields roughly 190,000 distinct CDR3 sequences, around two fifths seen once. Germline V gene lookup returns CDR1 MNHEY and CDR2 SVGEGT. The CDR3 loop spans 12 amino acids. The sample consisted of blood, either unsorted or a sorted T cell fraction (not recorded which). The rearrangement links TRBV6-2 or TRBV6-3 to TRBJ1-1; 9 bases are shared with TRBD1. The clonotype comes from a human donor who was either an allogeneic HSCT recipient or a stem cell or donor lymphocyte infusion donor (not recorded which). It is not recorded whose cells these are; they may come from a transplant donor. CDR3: CAADRGNTEAFF. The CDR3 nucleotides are TGTGCTGCGGACAGGGGAAACACTGAAGCTTTCTTT.